Listed below are T cell receptor beta chains from one sample, sequenced in a study of STAT5B mutations in CD4+ large granular lymphocyte leukemia. The protocol was immunoSEQ multiplex PCR, while the TCRdb copy is restricted to in-frame clones and leaves out a portion. Here the sample spans about 32,000 clones, around four fifths being singletons. The sequenced material came from CD4+ T cells from blood buffy coats. These receptors were taken from a human donor in good health. Both conserved end residues are trimmed from each CDR3. Each record gives: V gene, CDR3 protein.

>TRBV18
ASLESSGSYEQY
>TRBV6-1
ASSDFTAGQAAF
>TRBV7-2
ASSSGDSFNQPQH
>TRBV7-2
ASSFLTVYEQY
>TRBV7-2
ASSLNRDNEQF
>TRBV19
ASSVATSGILGAYEQY
>TRBV11-2
ASSSLAGRSYEQY
>TRBV29-1
SVEDQDRHGELF
>TRBV5-1
ASSPDRAYGYT
>TRBV6-5
ASSYSRTGGTEAF